This TCR beta chain was found in a study of liver allograft versus peripheral blood T cells. Study context: Recipients' peripheral blood T cell receptor repertoires were compared with those in transplanted livers. Study observations and caveats: Liver allograft T cell receptor repertoires were reported to differ from peripheral blood repertoires.

The sample holds many counts of this clonotype. What it binds is unknown. The CDR3 spans 14 residues. Between the trimmed V and J ends, which lost 5 bases and 8 bases, there was a span of 16 bases. Germline assignment: CDR1 SEHNR and CDR2 FQNEAQ (reference sequence). MiXCR, applied by TCRdb to the reads, yields one record per CDR3 protein. The sample consists of approximately 13,000 distinct CDR3 sequences, about 20% of them appearing once. The chain joins TRBV7-9 to TRBJ1-3; possibly TRBD1 for D (5 bases). This clonotype originated in a human patient who had a liver transplant. The T cells may partly be graft donor cells. Here the CDR3 DNA reads TGTGCCAGCAGCCCCCGGGGCCTTCGGGACACCATATATTTT. The encoded protein is CASSPRGLRDTIYF.